This TCR beta chain was sequenced during a study of a mutant IDH1 vaccine in newly diagnosed glioma. Across the study: Before enrollment, patients got radiotherapy alone, temozolomide alone, or mostly the combination.

Time point here: week 23, last vaccination. A single vaccine dose contained 300 ug of mutant IDH1 20-mer peptide, and topical imiquimod was used with it. This table comes from immunoSEQ multiplex PCR, and its TCRdb copy is limited to in-frame clones, with some not included. The sample has about 72,000 clones, 84% seen once. A word on this clone: Its antigen remains unknown.

Unmatched junction bases numbered 7, after V lost 5 bases and J lost 7 bases. Germline V CDR1 and CDR2: SGHNT, YYREEE (reference sequence). CDR3 size: 15 residues. Sequenced here: PBMCs, sampled from a glioma patient whose treatment included an IDH1 peptide vaccine. The receptor's source is a man between 18 and 29 years old with glioma. This chain joins TRBV5-4 and TRBJ2-7; 15 nucleotides line up with TRBD2. The CDR3 region has the DNA TGTGCCAGCAGGGGACTAGCGGGAGGACAGGGGGAGCAGTACTTC. The encoded protein is CASRGLAGGQGEQYF.